Shown below are 27 T cell receptor beta chains from a single sample sequenced in a study of blood T cell repertoires in COVID-19. The assay was immunoSEQ multiplex PCR, and TCRdb's table has in-frame clones only and misses some. The sample lists roughly 110,000 clones, roughly 80% occurring once. What was sequenced was peripheral blood. The receptor source for this set is a human donor in a cohort sampled during active COVID-19.

The J gene is TRBJ2-1, the V gene TRBV24-1; D is perhaps TRBD1 (6 bases). This CDR3 has 20 amino acids. V lost 4 bases to trimming and J lost 4 bases, with 28 bases between them. In germline, CDR1 is KGHDR, CDR2 SFDVKD. The CDR3 loop is CATSDSRTAIPFARYNEQFF. Written as DNA, the CDR3 is TGTGCCACCAGTGACTCCCGGACAGCTATCCCCTTCGCAAGGTACAATGAGCAGTTCTTC.

This chain uses TRBV6-1 with TRBJ2-3, with 13 bases fitting TRBD2. The CDR3 sequence is 17 residues long. The germline gives CDR1 MNHNS, CDR2 SASEGT. V shed 3 bases, J shed 6 bases, and the junction held 9 bases outside the gene matches. CDR3 in amino acids: CASSDRWTSGSGDTQYF. The CDR3 DNA is TGTGCCAGCAGTGATCGTTGGACTAGCGGGAGCGGGGATACGCAGTATTTT.

The V call is TRBV27, the J call TRBJ1-2, with D tentatively TRBD1 (6 bases). Per germline, CDR1 MNHEY and CDR2 SMNVEV (reference sequence). V was clipped by 0 bases and J by 8 bases, with 13 bases between them. This CDR3 spans 14 amino acids. CDR3 sequence: CASSLSGGASGYTF. As DNA, the CDR3 is TGTGCCAGCAGTTTATCTGGGGGCGCGTCCGGCTACACCTTC.

The chain is built from TRBV4-3 and TRBJ1-6; 8 bases align to TRBD1. The CDR3 sequence is 15 residues long. V lost 0 bases and J lost 7; bases outside the gene matches: 2. CDR1 LGHNA and CDR2 YSLEER come from the germline V gene. The CDR3 reads CASSQEDRVNSPLHF. CDR3 bases: TGCGCCAGCAGCCAAGAGGACAGGGTGAATTCACCCCTCCACTTT.

The chain has TRBV29-1 and TRBJ2-7; 7 nucleotides align to TRBD1. Germline V gene lookup returns CDR1 SQVTM and CDR2 ANQGSEA. This CDR3 comprises 13 residues. Unmatched junction bases numbered 6, after V lost 4 bases and J lost 3 bases. In DNA, the CDR3 is TGCAGCGTTGTCTCAGGGGGATACTACGAGCAGTACTTC. Translating gives CSVVSGGYYEQYF.

The chain is built from TRBV5-1 and TRBJ2-1; D is unclear. V was trimmed by 4 bases and J by 7 bases, leaving 9 bases between them. The CDR3 runs 12 residues. Germline V gene lookup returns CDR1 SGHRS and CDR2 YFSETQ. CDR3 coding DNA: TGCGCCAGCAGCCCAGACTGGAATGAGCAGTTCTTC. Translation: CASSPDWNEQFF.

This sequence joins TRBV7-3 and TRBJ2-3; 12 bases agree with TRBD1. The CDR3 covers 13 residues. V dropped 3 bases and J dropped 11; count of bases not matched to a gene: 3. Per germline, CDR1 SGHTA and CDR2 FQGTGA. The CDR3 loop is CASSLGQGAGQYF. The CDR3 DNA follows: TGTGCCAGCAGCTTGGGACAGGGGGCTGGGCAGTATTTT.

The J gene is TRBJ2-2, the V gene TRBV7-2; D may be TRBD2 (6 bases). The ends were cut back, 2 bases at V and 1 base at J, with 11 bases in the middle. CDR3 length equals 16 residues. From germline, CDR1 is SGHTA and CDR2 FQGNSA. The CDR3: CASSLSAGLNTGELFF. In nucleotides, the CDR3 is TGTGCCAGCAGCTTATCGGCGGGGCTGAACACCGGGGAGCTGTTTTTT.

The gene calls are TRBV27 and TRBJ1-2; the D is unclear. V was trimmed by 2 bases and J by 7 bases, leaving 17 bases between them. CDR1 and CDR2 (germline): MNHEY, SMNVEV (reference sequence). The CDR3 is 15 amino acids. CDR3 in amino acids: CASSLLGGPSSGYTF. The CDR3 DNA reads TGTGCCAGCAGTTTACTGGGAGGTCCTTCGAGTGGCTACACCTTC.

V is TRBV2 and J is TRBJ1-2; D is undetermined. The V and J ends lost 6 bases and 1 base respectively, with 12 bases between them. This CDR3 region has 14 residues. In germline, CDR1 is SNHLY, CDR2 FYNNEI. In DNA form, the CDR3 reads TGTGCCAGCAGGATGCTCGACAATAACTATGGCTACACCTTC. Protein: CASRMLDNNYGYTF.

The rearrangement joins TRBV7-3 to TRBJ2-2, with TRBD2 matching over 10 bases. This CDR3 region has 15 residues. The ends lost 5 bases at V and 4 bases at J; junction bases unmatched: 4. In germline, CDR1 is SGHTA, CDR2 FQGTGA. CDR3 DNA sequence: TGTGCCAGCAGCCCACTAGCGGGGTCCACCGGGGAGCTGTTTTTT. Encoded protein: CASSPLAGSTGELFF.

The genes are TRBV7-2 and TRBJ2-7; 8 nucleotides align to TRBD2. With V trimmed by 5 bases and J by 2 bases, 8 bases remained unmatched. The CDR3 extends over 15 amino acids. CDR1 is SGHTA and CDR2 is FQGNSA in the germline V gene. The CDR3 spells CASSPGGGQTYEQYF. CDR3 DNA: TGTGCCAGCAGCCCGGGGGGGGGACAAACCTACGAGCAGTACTTC.

The chain recombines TRBV10-3 with TRBJ2-3; 10 bases align to TRBD2. Trimming cost V 6 bases and J 0 bases; bases outside gene matches: 3. The CDR3 spans 15 residues. CDR1 is ENHRY, CDR2 SYGVKD, per germline. DNA for the CDR3: TGTGCCATCAGCCAGGGACTAGCGAGCACAGATACGCAGTATTTT. As protein: CAISQGLASTDTQYF.

The chain couples TRBV7-2 to TRBJ2-3; TRBD2 aligns across 7 bases. The junction had 3 bases not matched to a gene; V was cut back by 0 bases and J by 0 bases. The CDR3 length is 16 residues. The germline V gene has CDR1 SGHTA and CDR2 FQGNSA. The CDR3 is CASSLALGGSTDTQYF. CDR3 bases: TGTGCCAGCAGCTTAGCGCTCGGGGGGAGCACAGATACGCAGTATTTT.

The gene calls are TRBV1 and TRBJ2-7; the DNA was not compared with TRBD2, the D call given in the table. TRBV1 is described as a pseudogene. CDR3 length equals 17 residues. DNA of the CDR3: TGCACCAGCAGCCAAGAAAAAGAGCGGGAGGGGGGGTACGAGCAGTACGTC. It encodes CTSSQEKEREGGYEQYV.

The chain links TRBV6-2 or TRBV6-3 to TRBJ2-3, with D hard to call. CDR1 and CDR2 (germline): MNHEY, SVGEGT. The CDR3 extends over 13 amino acids. The ends were cut back, 6 bases at V and 1 base at J, with 8 bases in the middle. In DNA, the CDR3 is TGTGCCAGCAGCCAACGCGGCACAGATACGCAGTATTTT. Encoded protein: CASSQRGTDTQYF.

CDR3 amino acids: CASSIGINTGELFF. As DNA, the CDR3 is TGTGCCAGCAGTATCGGGATTAACACCGGGGAGCTGTTTTTT. The chain uses TRBV3-1 (or the pseudogene TRBV3-2) and TRBJ2-2, with D possibly being TRBD2 (5 bases). CDR1 is LGHDT and CDR2 is YNNKEL in the germline V gene (reference sequence). The CDR3 has 14 residues. Trimming shortened V by 6 bases and J by 2 bases, and 10 bases separated the two germline ends.

The chain employs TRBV7-3 and TRBJ2-1; 8 bases fit TRBD2. CDR3 length equals 15 residues. Trimming at V came to 5 bases and at J to 0 bases, leaving 3 bases not matched to a gene. The germline CDR1 and CDR2 sequences are SGHTA and FQGTGA. The CDR3 protein is CASSDSGNSYNEQFF. For the CDR3, the DNA is TGTGCCAGCAGCGATAGCGGGAACTCCTACAATGAGCAGTTCTTC.

V and J are TRBV30 and TRBJ2-2, with 12 bases lining up with TRBD2. The CDR3 is made up of 15 amino acids. Germline trimming cut 1 base from V and 6 bases from J; bases unmatched to any gene: 3. Germline V gives CDR1 GTSNPN, CDR2 SVGIG (reference sequence). The DNA of the CDR3 is TGTGCCTGGAGTGGGCTAGCGGGAGGGGCCGGGGAGCTGTTTTTT. Translated, it gives CAWSGLAGGAGELFF.

CDR3 sequence (DNA): TGCGCCAGCAGCCAAGATCCCACAGGTTTGTGGTATGGCTACACCTTC. Translation: CASSQDPTGLWYGYTF. The chain has TRBV4-3 and TRBJ1-2, with a tentative D call TRBD1 (5 bases). CDR3 size: 16 residues. V gave up 0 bases and J gave up 5 bases, with 16 bases separating them. Per germline, CDR1 LGHNA and CDR2 YSLEER.

The chain carries TRBV25-1 and TRBJ2-3, with TRBD2 matching 7 bases. The CDR3 extends over 14 amino acids. Germline V CDR1 and CDR2: MGHDK, SYGVNS. J was trimmed by 4 bases and V by 5 bases; bases with no gene match: 6. The DNA for the CDR3 is TGTGCCAGCAGTCAGACTAGCATAGCAGATACGCAGTATTTT. Its protein is CASSQTSIADTQYF. Looking up the rest from reference TRBV25-1 and TRBJ2-3 gives the full variable domain: EADIYQTPRYLVIGTGKKITLECSQTMGHDKMYWYQQDPGMELHLIHYSYGVNSTEKGDLSSESTVSRIRTEHFPLTLESARPSHTSQYLCASSQTSIADTQYFGPGTRLTVL.

The rearrangement links TRBV7-9 to TRBJ2-1, with D tentatively TRBD1 (5 bases). Germline V gene sequence: CDR1 SEHNR, CDR2 FQNEAQ (reference sequence). The CDR3 totals 13 residues. The ends were cut back, 5 bases at V and 4 bases at J, with 9 bases in the middle. CDR3 sequence reads: CASSPTGYNEQFF. CDR3 DNA: TGTGCCAGCAGCCCTACAGGTTACAATGAGCAGTTCTTC.

The V call is TRBV7-2, the J call TRBJ2-4; D is ambiguous. CDR3 length: 15 amino acids. The germline V gene encodes CDR1 SGHTA and CDR2 FQGNSA. Trimming pared 4 bases from V and 3 bases from J, leaving 13 bases between. In nucleotides, the CDR3 is TGTGCCAGCAGCTCCCTAGTGGGTGGCAAAAACATTCAGTACTTC. It is translated as CASSSLVGGKNIQYF.

This clone was seen a handful of times. V usage is TRBV2 and J usage is TRBJ2-1; 10 bases map to TRBD2. Germline V gives CDR1 SNHLY, CDR2 FYNNEI. The CDR3 has 15 residues. V lost 5 bases, J lost 1 base, and 2 bases stayed unmatched. The CDR3 protein is CASSRTSGSYNEQFF. CDR3 in DNA: TGTGCCAGCAGTCGGACTAGCGGTTCCTACAATGAGCAGTTCTTC.

This chain links TRBV7-2 with TRBJ2-1, with D unclear. The V and J ends lost 5 bases and 8 bases respectively, with 10 bases between them. The CDR3 contains 12 residues. The germline V gene has CDR1 SGHTA and CDR2 FQGNSA. The CDR3 spells CASSQIRYEQFF. CDR3 coding DNA: TGTGCCAGCAGCCAAATTAGATATGAGCAGTTCTTC.

The J gene is TRBJ2-7, the V gene TRBV3-1 (or the pseudogene TRBV3-2); TRBD2 aligns across 8 bases. J gave up 2 bases and V 4 bases, and 4 bases lay outside the gene matches. Per germline, CDR1 LGHDT and CDR2 YNNKEL (reference sequence). This CDR3 spans 14 amino acids. The CDR3, as DNA: TGTGCCAGCAGCCGAACGGGGGGGACCTACGAGCAGTACTTC. It yields the protein CASSRTGGTYEQYF.

The chain employs TRBV6-2 or TRBV6-3 and TRBJ2-5; TRBD2 matches 10 bases. V shed 2 bases, J shed 5 bases, and the junction held 5 bases outside the gene matches. From germline, CDR1 is MNHEY and CDR2 SVGEGT. The CDR3 sequence is 15 residues long. The CDR3 coding sequence is TGTGCCAGCAGTTACAGCGGGAGGGGCCGGGAGACCCAGTACTTC. This encodes CASSYSGRGRETQYF.